Listed below are T cell receptor beta chains from one sample, sequenced in a study of T cell responses to AZD1222 COVID-19 vaccine. Sequencing was performed with immunoSEQ multiplex PCR; in TCRdb, only in-frame clones are kept and a portion is missing. The sample has under 130,000 clones, about 81% seen once. The input for sequencing was peripheral blood, taken on day 0 of AZD1222 vaccination. Receptors originate from an adult in good health. CDR3s include the opening cysteine and the closing phenylalanine or tryptophan. Fields, in order: clone size, V gene, D gene, J gene, CDR3 protein, CDR3 DNA. D genes are given only for firm matches. A row's size may be missing; if present it is once, few, many or a size class.

>once|TRBV11-2|TRBD1|TRBJ1-1
CASSQWTGETEAFF
TGTGCCAGCAGCCAATGGACAGGCGAAACTGAAGCTTTCTTT
>NA|TRBV18|NA|TRBJ1-1
CASSPFPLRGHTEAFF
TGTGCCAGCTCACCATTTCCGTTGCGGGGGCACACTGAAGCTTTCTTT
>once|TRBV5-8|TRBD2|TRBJ2-7
CASSPGLAGGVAYEQYF
TGTGCCAGCAGCCCAGGACTAGCGGGGGGGGTAGCCTACGAGCAGTACTTC
>NA|TRBV24-1|TRBD1|TRBJ2-2
CATQGTGGTGELFF
TGTGCCACCCAGGGGACAGGTGGGACCGGGGAGCTGTTTTTT
>NA|TRBV11-1|TRBD1|TRBJ1-2
CASSLQGDGYTF
TGTGCCAGCAGCTTACAGGGGGATGGCTACACCTTC
>NA|TRBV15|TRBD1|TRBJ1-1
CATSRASGGAMNTEAFF
TGTGCCACCAGCAGAGCCTCAGGGGGCGCGATGAACACTGAAGCTTTCTTT
>NA|TRBV29-1|TRBD1|TRBJ1-6
CSVEEMAKQGSNSPLHF
TGCAGCGTTGAAGAAATGGCCAAACAGGGGTCTAATTCACCCCTCCACTTT
>NA|TRBV27|NA|TRBJ2-7
CASSLTGYEQYF
TGTGCCAGCAGCCTAACAGGTTACGAGCAGTACTTC
>NA|TRBV6-2/TRBV6-3|TRBD1|TRBJ1-6
CASRYRTTRGPNSPLHF
TGTGCCAGCAGATACCGGACCACAAGGGGGCCTAATTCACCCCTCCACTTT
>NA|TRBV7-2|TRBD2|TRBJ2-3
CASSFRGGRTDTQYF
TGTGCCAGCAGTTTTCGGGGGGGCCGGACAGATACGCAGTATTTT
>NA|TRBV11-3|TRBD1|TRBJ1-1
CASSRDRDAFF
TGTGCCAGCAGCCGGGACAGGGACGCTTTCTTT
>NA|TRBV6-4|NA|TRBJ2-2
CASSDREAGELFF
TGTGCCAGCAGCGACAGGGAGGCCGGGGAGCTGTTTTTT
>many|TRBV3-1/TRBV3-2|TRBD1|TRBJ1-5
CASSLRTGRQPQHF
TGTGCCAGCAGCCTTCGGACAGGGCGGCAGCCCCAGCATTTT
>NA|TRBV4-2|NA|TRBJ2-7
CASSQESLNYEQYF
TGTGCCAGCAGCCAAGAGTCCCTAAACTACGAGCAGTACTTC
>NA|TRBV5-1|TRBD1|TRBJ1-3
CASSLGIRTGGGLTGNTIYF
TGCGCCAGCAGCTTAGGAATTAGGACAGGGGGCGGATTAACTGGAAACACCATATATTTT
>NA|TRBV6-1|NA|TRBJ1-2
CASSEGKTAYYGYTF
TGTGCCAGCAGTGAAGGGAAAACTGCGTACTATGGCTACACCTTC
>NA|TRBV11-2|TRBD2|TRBJ2-3
CASSLDRRLAGGLTDTQYF
TGTGCCAGCAGCTTAGATCGGCGACTAGCGGGGGGTCTGACAGATACGCAGTATTTT
>once|TRBV7-7|NA|TRBJ1-2
CASSLVARPMNAGSYGYTF
TGTGCCAGCAGCTTAGTTGCCCGCCCCATGAACGCAGGGAGCTATGGCTACACCTTC